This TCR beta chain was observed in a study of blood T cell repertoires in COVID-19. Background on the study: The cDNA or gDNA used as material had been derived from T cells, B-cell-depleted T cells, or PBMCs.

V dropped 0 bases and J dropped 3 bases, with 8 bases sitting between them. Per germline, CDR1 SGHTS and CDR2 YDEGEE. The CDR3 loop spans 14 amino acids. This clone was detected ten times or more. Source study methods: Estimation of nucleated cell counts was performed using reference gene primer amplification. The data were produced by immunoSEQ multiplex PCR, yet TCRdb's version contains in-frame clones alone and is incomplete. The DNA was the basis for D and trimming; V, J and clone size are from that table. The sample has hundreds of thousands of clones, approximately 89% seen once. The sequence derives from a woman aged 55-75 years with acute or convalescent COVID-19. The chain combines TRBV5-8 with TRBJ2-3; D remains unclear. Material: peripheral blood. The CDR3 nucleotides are TGTGCCAGCAGCTTGGAAACAGAGACAGATACGCAGTATTTT. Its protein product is CASSLETETDTQYF.